What follows describes a single TCR beta chain. These data are taken from a study of blood T cell repertoires in COVID-19. Study in general: Sources were T cells, B-cell-depleted T cells, or PBMCs; the material itself was cDNA or gDNA.

How the authors handled the data: From reference gene primer amplification, estimates of nucleated cell counts were derived. Some clones are missing from TCRdb's copy, which holds only in-frame ones; the method was immunoSEQ multiplex PCR. The DNA gave D and trimming, while V, J and clone size come from that table. The sample has approximately 180,000 clones; roughly 87% are singletons. This CDR3 spans 14 amino acids. V shed 4 bases and J 4 bases; nucleotides not matched to a gene: 8. Germline values: CDR1 SGHNT, CDR2 YYREEE (reference sequence). Cohort allocation depended upon clinical history that participants reported.

Sequenced sample: PBMCs or T cells enriched from blood (not recorded which). The genes are TRBV5-4 and TRBJ2-7; TRBD1 matches at 7 bases. This clonotype was obtained from a human donor with acute COVID-19. The donor label of this sample is uncertain. CDR3 sequence: CASSAIGTDYEQYF. The CDR3, as DNA: TGTGCCAGCAGCGCGATCGGGACAGATTACGAGCAGTACTTC.